These 20 T cell receptor beta chains came from one sample sequenced in a study of T cell repertoires in cytomegalovirus infection. The antigens for these receptors are not known. MiXCR was run by TCRdb on the reads, yielding one entry per CDR3 protein. The data contain approximately 300,000 distinct CDR3 sequences, just under 25% of them seen just once; the ten biggest clones take up more than 10%. The sequencing here drew on cultured PBMCs, taken from culture after CMV antigen stimulation. Receptor source: a human donor in good health (CMV status not recorded). Some clones in this sample may be carry-over from other donors' samples.

This clonotype was seen a few times. V and J are TRBV5-6 and TRBJ2-1, with D possibly TRBD1 on 6 matching bases. V lost 5 bases and J 8 bases, leaving 17 bases between the germline ends. The CDR3 is 14 residues long. Germline V gene sequence: CDR1 SGHDT, CDR2 YYEEEE. CDR3 sequence (DNA): TGTGCCAGCAGTCGGGACCCAGGGGCCGATGAGCAGTTCTTC. Translating gives CASSRDPGADEQFF.

In its sample, this clonotype was seen many times. The chain carries TRBV7-2 and TRBJ2-3; D is possibly TRBD2 (5 bases). Germline assignment: CDR1 SGHTA and CDR2 FQGNSA. This CDR3 has 13 amino acids. V gave up 8 bases and J gave up 3 bases, with 12 bases separating them. The CDR3 spells CASGIRGTDTQYF. CDR3 coding DNA: TGTGCCAGCGGCATCCGGGGAACAGATACGCAGTATTTT.

This clonotype came up many times. This chain joins TRBV6-5 and TRBJ2-1; no definite D call. The CDR3 totals 15 residues. The V end lost 2 bases, the J end lost 5 bases, and 13 bases lay between the germline ends. Germline V lookup: CDR1 MNHEY, CDR2 SVGAGI. CDR3 sequence reads: CASSYRGFGDNEQFF. CDR3 coding DNA: TGTGCCAGCAGTTACCGAGGATTTGGTGACAATGAGCAGTTCTTC.

This clonotype showed up just a few times. The genes are TRBV12-3 or TRBV12-4 and TRBJ2-1, with a possible D match to TRBD2 (5 bases). There are 14 residues in the CDR3. The ends were cut back, 7 bases at V and 4 bases at J, with 14 bases in the middle. As DNA, the CDR3 is TGTGCCAGCACCCCTGAGAGGGTATACAATGAGCAGTTCTTC. Its protein is CASTPERVYNEQFF.

The chain links TRBV5-6 to TRBJ2-2, with TRBD2 as a possible D gene (5 bases). V was clipped by 1 base and J by 1 base, with 11 bases between them. The CDR3 loop spans 16 amino acids. Germline-derived CDR1 and CDR2 are SGHDT and YYEEEE. DNA of the CDR3: TGTGCCAGCAGCTTGCTTGGTAGCGAGAACACCGGGGAGCTGTTTTTT. This codes for CASSLLGSENTGELFF.

This clonotype was seen at least ten times. The chain is built from TRBV6-2 or TRBV6-3 and TRBJ2-7; 13 bases line up with TRBD2. This CDR3 has 17 amino acids. Germline CDR1 reads MNHEY; CDR2 reads SVGEGT. V dropped 0 bases and J dropped 2; count of bases not matched to a gene: 4. In nucleotides, the CDR3 is TGTGCCAGCAGTTACTCGGGACTAGCGGGACCCACCTACGAGCAGTACGTC. Translation gives CASSYSGLAGPTYEQYV.

In this sample, this clonotype turned up a few times. The CDR3 loop is CAISGIGTEQYV. The CDR3 nucleotides are TGTGCCATCAGTGGGATCGGAACCGAGCAGTACGTC. The V gene is TRBV10-3, the J gene TRBJ2-7, with D unclear. Germline V gene data show CDR1 as ENHRY and CDR2 as SYGVKD. The CDR3 runs to 12 residues. The V and J ends lost 4 bases and 6 bases respectively, with 10 bases between them.

This clonotype was seen repeatedly, ten times or more. The chain couples TRBV7-2 to TRBJ2-5, with 8 nucleotides matching TRBD1. In germline, CDR1 is SGHTA, CDR2 FQGNSA. Trimming removed 1 base from V and 4 bases from J; junction bases left unmatched: 5. CDR3 size: 15 residues. This CDR3 is CASSLGGQGPETQYF. The CDR3 nucleotides read TGTGCCAGCAGCTTAGGAGGACAGGGCCCAGAGACCCAGTACTTC.

This clonotype was found a few times. The genes are TRBV6-2 or TRBV6-3 and TRBJ2-1, with 8 bases lining up with TRBD1. CDR1 is MNHEY and CDR2 is SVGEGT in the germline V gene. The CDR3 runs 15 residues. V was clipped by 5 bases and J by 8 bases; unmatched bases: 11. The CDR3, as DNA: TGTGCCAGCAGTCTCCGGGACAGGTGGCTCTATGAGCAGTTCTTC. Its translation: CASSLRDRWLYEQFF.

This clonotype was detected many times. The chain links TRBV6-2 or TRBV6-3 to TRBJ2-7; D unclear. This CDR3 comprises 14 residues. CDR1 and CDR2 from the germline V gene are MNHEY and SVGEGT. V lost 0 bases and J lost 3, with 9 bases in between. The CDR3 sequence is CASSYSGVDYEQYF. The CDR3 nucleotides are TGTGCCAGCAGTTACTCTGGAGTTGACTACGAGCAGTACTTC.

The rearrangement uses TRBV6-1 and TRBJ1-5; D remains ambiguous. Germline lookup yields CDR1 MNHNS and CDR2 SASEGT. This CDR3 has 12 amino acids. V was clipped by 4 bases and J by 10 bases, with 11 bases between them. The CDR3 sequence: CASSALTGPQHF. The CDR3 DNA sequence: TGTGCCAGCAGTGCCCTGACGGGTCCCCAGCATTTT.

This chain joins TRBV5-1 and TRBJ1-1; D not certain. The germline CDR1 and CDR2 sequences are SGHRS and YFSETQ. This CDR3 spans 15 amino acids. V lost 1 base and J 3 bases, leaving 13 bases between the germline ends. CDR3 nucleotides: TGCGCCAGCAGCTTGACAGCGGGTGGGTACACTGAAGCTTTCTTT. Protein: CASSLTAGGYTEAFF.

In its sample, this clonotype was seen a few times. This chain connects TRBV20-1 to TRBJ2-3, with 7 bases fitting TRBD2. The CDR3 totals 15 residues. J lost 4 bases, V lost 6 bases, and 13 bases had no gene match. Germline CDR1 is DFQATT and CDR2 is SNEGSKA (reference sequence). CDR3 sequence: CSAGDYRRIADTQYF. The CDR3, as DNA: TGCAGTGCGGGGGACTACCGAAGAATTGCAGATACGCAGTATTTT.

V usage is TRBV5-5 and J usage is TRBJ1-2; weak D call: TRBD1 (6 bases). The CDR3 length is 15 residues. V lost 2 bases to trimming and J lost 5 bases, with 16 bases between them. The germline V gene has CDR1 SGHKS and CDR2 YYEKEE (reference sequence). CDR3 residues: CASSLGQLPRYGYTF. In DNA, the CDR3 is TGTGCCAGCAGCTTAGGACAGCTCCCTAGATATGGCTACACCTTC. The whole variable domain, filled in from reference TRBV5-5 and TRBJ1-2, reads DAGVTQSPTHLIKTRGQQVTLRCSPISGHKSVSWYQQVLGQGPQFIFQYYEKEERGRGNFPDRFSARQFPNYSSELNVNALLLGDSALYLCASSLGQLPRYGYTFGSGTRLTVV.

With respect to this clonotype: The conserved phenylalanine or tryptophan is not found at the CDR3 terminus, so this likely reflects a read error. The V call is TRBV11-2, the J call TRBJ1-4; D uncertain. V lost 5 bases and J 6 bases, leaving 13 bases between the germline ends. There are 14 residues in the CDR3. The germline CDR1 and CDR2 sequences are SGHAT and FQNNGV. CDR3 protein: CASSPPGNDEKLFS. CDR3 nucleotides: TGTGCCAGCAGCCCCCCCGGGAATGATGAAAAACTGTTTTCT.

A few counts support this clonotype. V and J are TRBV19 and TRBJ1-5; D is unresolved. The V and J ends lost 3 bases and 5 bases respectively, with 11 bases between them. Looked up from germline, CDR1 is LNHDA and CDR2 is SQIVND (reference sequence). This CDR3 has 14 residues. The CDR3 loop reads CASSMIQSHQPQHF. The CDR3 DNA is TGTGCCAGTAGTATGATCCAGAGTCATCAGCCCCAGCATTTT.

This clonotype was detected a few times. The chain recombines TRBV19 with TRBJ2-1; D is perhaps TRBD1 (7 bases). V lost 1 base to trimming and J lost 6 bases, with 13 bases between them. The CDR3 loop spans 15 amino acids. The V gene's germline CDR1 is LNHDA and CDR2 SQIVND (reference sequence). The CDR3 reads CASSIGQGGRNEQFF. For the CDR3, the DNA is TGTGCCAGTAGTATAGGGCAGGGGGGCCGCAATGAGCAGTTCTTC.

This clonotype was counted between two and nine times. The V call is TRBV30, the J call TRBJ2-7; 11 nucleotides align to TRBD2. Unmatched junction bases numbered 7, after V lost 7 bases and J lost 2 bases. CDR1 GTSNPN and CDR2 SVGIG come from the germline V gene (reference sequence). This CDR3 spans 14 amino acids. Here the CDR3 DNA reads TGTGCCTTGGACCCTAGCGGGAGGACCTACGAGCAGTACTTC. Translated: CALDPSGRTYEQYF.

The V and J genes are TRBV11-2 and TRBJ2-1; 7 nucleotides line up with TRBD1. The trim removed 5 bases at V and 6 bases at J, leaving 10 bases unmatched. Germline CDR1 SGHAT, CDR2 FQNNGV. The CDR3 has 15 residues. CDR3 bases: TGTGCCAGCAGCCCAAAGGGACAGCAATTCAATGAGCAGTTCTTC. Its protein is CASSPKGQQFNEQFF.

This clonotype turned up a few times. J is TRBJ1-2 and V is TRBV7-2; 7 positions match TRBD1. The germline CDR1 and CDR2 sequences are SGHTA and FQGNSA. This CDR3 spans 12 amino acids. Trimming took 8 bases from V and 7 from J; bases not matched to a gene: 7. CDR3 nucleotide sequence: TGTGCCAGCCCCAGGGGGGGGGGTGGCTACACCTTC. Translating it yields CASPRGGGGYTF.